The sequence of this T cell receptor (beta chain) was determined in a study of CD8+ T cells in alopecia areata. Study findings and constraints: Possibly because of HLA-related factors, TCR sharing was less clear across patients than in mice. Scalp specimens additionally yield sequences from normal skin's resident alphabeta T cells.

cDNA serving as the sequencing template came from extracted, reverse transcribed RNA. Some clones are missing from TCRdb's copy, which holds only in-frame ones; the method was immunoSEQ multiplex PCR. The top ten hold about 1.5% of the sample, which has some 170,000 clones, almost 65% seen once. This CDR3 has 16 residues. Germline CDR1 is MNHNS and CDR2 is SASEGT. The V and J ends lost 1 base and 4 bases, in that order; junction bases with no gene match: 9. Notes on this clone: Its antigen is undetermined.

The specimen comprised CD4+ T cells sorted from blood, sampled at week 0. The V call is TRBV6-1, the J call TRBJ2-7; 8 nucleotides align to TRBD1. The receptor comes from a human donor with alopecia areata. This CDR3 reads CASSEGTPTGGYEQYF. CDR3 sequence (DNA): TGTGCCAGCAGTGAAGGAACCCCCACAGGGGGGTACGAGCAGTACTTC.